The next 22 T cell receptor beta chains were all read from a single sample in a study of shared clonotypes between healthy human individuals. Sequencing used immunoSEQ multiplex PCR; TCRdb keeps in-frame clones, though not all of them. In the table there are 2 million to 2.5 million clones, 85% to 95% of which are singletons. Material: naive CD4+ T cells from PBMCs. Subset here: CD45RA+ positively selected. These TCRs come from a man aged 18 to 29 in good health. Some clones in this sample may be carry-over from other donors' samples.

The chain employs TRBV7-9 and TRBJ1-1, with a tentative D call TRBD1 (6 bases). V was shortened by 5 bases and J by 8 bases, with 15 bases between the two germline ends. The CDR3 is 13 residues long. Germline CDR1 and CDR2: SEHNR and FQNEAQ (reference sequence). The CDR3 DNA is TGTGCCAGCAGCCCGGGACCTACAGGGGAAGCTTTCTTT. Translating gives CASSPGPTGEAFF. Full variable domain (missing parts from reference TRBV7-9 and TRBJ1-1): DTGVSQNPRHKITKRGQNVTFRCDPISEHNRLYWYRQTLGQGPEFLTYFQNEAQLEKSRLLSDRFSAERPKGSFSTLEIQRTEQGDSAMYLCASSPGPTGEAFFGQGTRLTVV.

This rearrangement joins TRBV28 to TRBJ2-5; D possibly corresponds to TRBD1 (6 bases). The CDR3 is 14 amino acids. Per germline, CDR1 MDHEN and CDR2 SYDVKM. V shed 2 bases and J shed 3 bases, with 10 bases lying between them. The CDR3: CASSLRAGEETQYF. In DNA form, the CDR3 reads TGTGCCAGCAGTTTAAGGGCAGGGGAAGAGACCCAGTACTTC.

The V and J genes are TRBV28 and TRBJ1-4; D call uncertain. Trimming took 6 bases from V and 4 from J, leaving 6 bases between them. CDR3 length: 12 residues. Germline loops: CDR1 MDHEN, CDR2 SYDVKM. The CDR3 loop is CASRYLNEKLFF. The CDR3 nucleotides read TGTGCCAGCAGGTACCTTAATGAAAAACTGTTTTTT.

The chain recombines TRBV19 with TRBJ2-7; 8 bases map to TRBD1. Germline lookup yields CDR1 LNHDA and CDR2 SQIVND (reference sequence). The ends lost 4 bases at V and 5 bases at J; junction bases unmatched: 4. This CDR3 region has 13 residues. Here the CDR3 reads CASSKTGEDEQYF. The CDR3 DNA follows: TGTGCCAGTAGTAAGACAGGGGAAGACGAGCAGTACTTC.

The chain is built from TRBV6-6 and TRBJ2-7; either TRBD1 or TRBD2 may fit D (6 bases each). Germline V gives CDR1 MNHNY, CDR2 SVGAGI (reference sequence). This CDR3 is 15 amino acids long. Between the trimmed V and J ends, which lost 3 bases and 2 bases, there was a span of 14 bases. CDR3 bases: TGTGCCAGCAGTTATTGGGGGGCTTCTCCCTACGAGCAGTACTTC. Translated: CASSYWGASPYEQYF.

V is TRBV15 and J is TRBJ2-5; no firm D call. Germline V lookup: CDR1 LNHNV, CDR2 YYDKDF (reference sequence). CDR3 length: 13 amino acids. V lost 3 bases and J 5 bases, leaving 10 bases between the germline ends. Here the CDR3 DNA reads TGTGCCACCAGCAGTTTGGGGTCGGAGACCCAGTACTTC. Protein product: CATSSLGSETQYF.

J is TRBJ2-7 and V is TRBV27; a weak D match, TRBD1 (7 bases). CDR3 size: 15 residues. Germline V CDR1 and CDR2: MNHEY, SMNVEV (reference sequence). V gave up 5 bases and J gave up 6 bases, with 20 bases separating them. The CDR3 region has the DNA TGTGCCAGCAGTCCCACAGGGGTGACAGCGGGCGAGCAGTACTTC. It codes for CASSPTGVTAGEQYF.

The chain employs TRBV6-4 and TRBJ2-1, with D perhaps matching TRBD2 (6 bases). The CDR3 has 16 residues. Germline CDR1 and CDR2: MRHNA and SNTAGT. Trimming removed 6 bases at V and 5 bases at J, with 20 bases between. The CDR3 DNA follows: TGTGCCAGCAGCGTCCAGATTAGCGGACGCAACAATGAGCAGTTCTTC. It encodes CASSVQISGRNNEQFF.

The rearrangement links TRBV5-5 to TRBJ1-2, with D unresolved. The V gene lost 0 bases and the J gene lost 8 bases, with 8 bases spanning the gap. Germline V gene sequence: CDR1 SGHKS, CDR2 YYEKEE (reference sequence). The CDR3 extends over 12 amino acids. The CDR3 DNA reads as TGTGCCAGCAGCTTGGCAGTGGGAGGCTACACCTTC. It specifies CASSLAVGGYTF. The full variable domain, with the rest looked up from reference TRBV5-5 and TRBJ1-2, is DAGVTQSPTHLIKTRGQQVTLRCSPISGHKSVSWYQQVLGQGPQFIFQYYEKEERGRGNFPDRFSARQFPNYSSELNVNALLLGDSALYLCASSLAVGGYTFGSGTRLTVV.

The V and J genes are TRBV29-1 and TRBJ2-1; D gene ambiguous. The CDR3 consists of 12 residues. V was clipped by 4 bases and J by 9 bases, with 13 bases between them. From germline, CDR1 is SQVTM and CDR2 ANQGSEA. CDR3 bases: TGCAGCGTTGTTATCTGGGAACCTGAGCAGTTCTTC. Translated, it gives CSVVIWEPEQFF.

This chain joins TRBV29-1 and TRBJ1-2; no definite D call. The CDR3 runs 12 residues. Germline V gene data show CDR1 as SQVTM and CDR2 as ANQGSEA. Trimming took 3 bases from V and 8 from J, leaving 13 bases between them. The CDR3 region is CSVDSQGKGYTF. The CDR3 nucleotides are TGCAGCGTTGACAGCCAAGGGAAAGGCTACACCTTC. Complete variable domain (other parts from reference TRBV29-1 and TRBJ1-2): SAVISQKPSRDICQRGTSLTIQCQVDSQVTMMFWYRQQPGQSLTLIATANQGSEATYESGFVIDKFPISRPNLTFSTLTVSNMSPEDSSIYLCSVDSQGKGYTFGSGTRLTVV.

This clone was picked up one time. This rearrangement joins TRBV10-3 to TRBJ2-5, with D possibly TRBD1 on 6 matching bases. Trimming removed 3 bases at V and 7 bases at J, with 6 bases between. The length of the CDR3 is 11 residues. The germline CDR1 and CDR2 sequences are ENHRY and SYGVKD. The CDR3 DNA reads as TGTGCCATCAGTGAAGGGGGGACCCAGTACTTC. It translates to CAISEGGTQYF.

The chain has TRBV5-5 and TRBJ2-3; D possibly matches TRBD1 or TRBD2 (5 bases each). V lost 2 bases, J lost 4 bases, and 11 bases lay in between. The CDR3 runs to 14 residues. Germline CDR1 reads SGHKS; CDR2 reads YYEKEE (reference sequence). The chain's CDR3 is CASSFGGGSDTQYF. The CDR3 nucleotides are TGTGCCAGCAGCTTTGGGGGTGGGTCAGATACGCAGTATTTT. Supplemented by reference TRBV5-5 and TRBJ2-3, the full variable domain reads DAGVTQSPTHLIKTRGQQVTLRCSPISGHKSVSWYQQVLGQGPQFIFQYYEKEERGRGNFPDRFSARQFPNYSSELNVNALLLGDSALYLCASSFGGGSDTQYFGPGTRLTVL.

This chain links TRBV25-1 with TRBJ1-1, with TRBD1 identical over 9 bases. The CDR3 is 16 amino acids. From germline, CDR1 is MGHDK and CDR2 SYGVNS. The junction had 14 bases not matched to a gene; V was cut back by 6 bases and J by 6 bases. The CDR3 DNA is TGTGCCAGCAGCAAAGAAACAGGGGGCGGGCACCCTGAAGCTTTCTTT. It encodes CASSKETGGGHPEAFF.

Of note for this clone: The same CDR3 arises from other DNA sequences in this sample as well. This sequence joins TRBV5-1 and TRBJ2-7, with 12 bases fitting TRBD2. The germline CDR1 and CDR2 sequences are SGHRS and YFSETQ. Trimming removed 0 bases from V and 1 base from J; junction bases left unmatched: 5. The CDR3 totals 17 residues. The CDR3 DNA reads TGCGCCAGCAGCTTGGCCCCTGGACTAGCGGGATCCTACGAGCAGTACTTC. It codes for CASSLAPGLAGSYEQYF.

V is TRBV4-1 and J is TRBJ2-7; a weak D match, TRBD1 (5 bases). This CDR3 has 15 residues. CDR1 and CDR2 (germline): MGHRA, YSYEKL. V lost 2 bases and J 7 bases, leaving 18 bases between the germline ends. In nucleotides, the CDR3 is TGCGCCAGCAGCCAACTGGTTTCGGGTAGGGGTGAGCAGTACTTC. Translated, it gives CASSQLVSGRGEQYF.

This chain uses TRBV2 with TRBJ1-1; tentatively, D is TRBD1 (5 bases). This CDR3 comprises 15 residues. Germline-derived CDR1 and CDR2 are SNHLY and FYNNEI. V was shortened by 7 bases and J by 3 bases, with 18 bases between the two germline ends. The CDR3 protein is CASTPRPQGDTEAFF. The DNA of the CDR3 is TGTGCCAGCACCCCTCGGCCCCAGGGTGACACTGAAGCTTTCTTT.

The chain employs TRBV28 and TRBJ1-5, with a possible D match to TRBD1 (6 bases). CDR3 length: 15 amino acids. Per the germline V gene, CDR1 is MDHEN and CDR2 is SYDVKM. The germline V and J ends were trimmed by 2 bases and 0 bases, with 8 bases remaining between them. This CDR3 is CASSLGGASNQPQHF. The CDR3 DNA is TGTGCCAGCAGTTTAGGGGGGGCTAGCAATCAGCCCCAGCATTTT.

This clone has only one observation. V and J are TRBV18 and TRBJ2-5; D not resolved. The J call may be incorrect, as the DNA end agrees better with TRBJ2-7. Germline CDR1 KGHSH, CDR2 LQKENI. The CDR3 sequence is 15 residues long. DNA for the CDR3: TGTGCCAGCTCACCTTCCATGTCCCCTGCCAACGAGCAGTACTTC. This encodes CASSPSMSPANEQYF.

Points on this clone: Other DNA sequences in the sample encode the same CDR3. V is TRBV5-4 and J is TRBJ2-6; 8 bases match TRBD1. Trimming removed 3 bases from V and 2 bases from J; junction bases left unmatched: 1. The CDR3 is made up of 15 amino acids. Germline CDR1 SGHNT, CDR2 YYREEE (reference sequence). The CDR3 protein is CASSSTGAGANVLTF. The CDR3 coding sequence is TGTGCCAGCAGCTCGACAGGGGCTGGGGCCAACGTCCTGACTTTC.

For this clone: The identical CDR3 is also encoded by other nucleotide sequences in the sample. The chain links TRBV5-1 to TRBJ2-7; 8 bases align to TRBD1. Germline values: CDR1 SGHRS, CDR2 YFSETQ. The CDR3 consists of 14 residues. V shed 2 bases, J shed 2 bases, and the junction held 3 bases outside the gene matches. Here the CDR3 reads CASSLQGGTYEQYF. CDR3 DNA: TGCGCCAGCAGCTTACAGGGGGGAACCTACGAGCAGTACTTC.

The rearrangement uses TRBV28 and TRBJ2-2; 11 nucleotides line up with TRBD2. CDR1 and CDR2 from the germline V gene are MDHEN and SYDVKM. V lost 2 bases to trimming and J lost 9 bases; unmatched junction nucleotides: 5. The CDR3 has 15 amino acids. CDR3 protein: CASSLVSSGRRELFF. Written as DNA, the CDR3 is TGTGCCAGCAGTTTAGTTTCTAGCGGGAGGAGGGAGCTGTTTTTT.